The rows below give T cell receptor beta chains drawn from one sample of a study of blood T cell repertoires in COVID-19. TCRdb's copy holds only in-frame clones and misses some; the assay was immunoSEQ multiplex PCR. The data contain roughly 180,000 clones, 88% of them singletons. Sequencing input: peripheral blood. The receptors were gathered from a man between 65 and 80 years old with active or convalescent COVID-19. The CDR3 runs from the conserved cysteine through the conserved F or W.

cdr3_length	j_call	v_call	cdr3_aa
18	TRBJ1-6	TRBV10-2	CASSEAKQRRNNNSPLHF
16	TRBJ1-2	TRBV28	CASRSTGQGRNYGYTF
16	TRBJ2-1	TRBV6-2/TRBV6-3	CASSIATGGVMNEQFF
14	TRBJ2-5	TRBV5-6	CASSRRTSGETQYF
17	TRBJ2-2	TRBV5-4	CASSLEIHTANTGELFF
14	TRBJ1-1	TRBV19	CASSISVQGTEAFF
16	TRBJ2-7	TRBV6-5	CASSYSGTAGAYEQYF
15	TRBJ2-3	TRBV24-1	CATSDRTGGADTQYF
13	TRBJ1-1	TRBV4-1	CASSHTGSRVAFF
13	TRBJ1-2	TRBV6-2/TRBV6-3	CASSLQGAYGYTF
14	TRBJ2-5	TRBV11-3	CASSLTGTKETQYF
13	TRBJ2-6	TRBV28	CASSLGGANVLTF
11	TRBJ2-7	TRBV28	CATTGVYEQYF
15	TRBJ2-1	TRBV6-5	CASKKTGDSYNEQFF
12	TRBJ2-5	TRBV5-4	CASSYRRETQYF
15	TRBJ2-1	TRBV7-2	CASSPTSGIYNEQFF
15	TRBJ2-5	TRBV9	CASSVEGLAPETQYF
14	TRBJ1-5	TRBV6-5	CASRQTGNNQPQHF
14	TRBJ1-4	TRBV19	CASSDTGRGEKLFF
16	TRBJ2-3	TRBV24-1	CATSDYSGTSTDTQYF
18	TRBJ2-3	TRBV19	CASSPGVWGGYGTDTQYF
16	TRBJ1-2	TRBV7-9	CASSPGGTFTNYGYTF
11	TRBJ2-7	TRBV6-2/TRBV6-3	CASSDTYEQYF
14	TRBJ1-3	TRBV18	CASSGASSGNTIYF
14	TRBJ2-3	TRBV7-2	CASSDAGLAVAQYF
15	TRBJ1-3	TRBV5-4	CASSLRQQTGNTIYF
13	TRBJ2-1	TRBV6-5	CASSYQTGGEQFF
14	TRBJ2-7	TRBV7-6	CASSPGTVSYEQYF
13	TRBJ2-7	TRBV9	CASSGGESYEQYF
15	TRBJ1-6	TRBV5-5	CASKSGGMNNSPLHF
13	TRBJ1-3	TRBV18	CASSPGQGNTIYF
15	TRBJ1-2	TRBV3-1/TRBV3-2	CASSQVRRFNYGYTF
14	TRBJ2-7	TRBV4-1	CASSQEKLVYEQYF
18	TRBJ2-5	TRBV9	CASSPSPGLAGHQETQYF
11	TRBJ1-1	TRBV20-1	CSARAWPEAFF
15	TRBJ2-5	TRBV28	CASSLKGVWGETQYF
20	TRBJ2-1	TRBV19	CASSRGQGASFLSSYNEQFF
16	TRBJ2-4	TRBV7-2	CASSLVSGGAGNIQYF
14	TRBJ2-5	TRBV4-3	CASSQWDSGETQYF
12	TRBJ2-7	TRBV11-2	CASSLVPGEQYF
16	TRBJ2-5	TRBV11-2	CASSLGTSGSRETQYF
15	TRBJ1-2	TRBV6-1	CASSDLSHSPYGYTF
16	TRBJ2-1	TRBV9	CASSGGLAGGDNEQFF
12	TRBJ1-2	TRBV5-1	CASSLPGYGYTF
13	TRBJ2-5	TRBV10-3	CASTAGQQETQYF
17	TRBJ2-1	TRBV19	CASSIRLGAGVYNEQFF
15	TRBJ1-5	TRBV6-2/TRBV6-3	CASSPSGRGVQPQHF
14	TRBJ1-1	TRBV9	CASSVKGADTEAFF
15	TRBJ2-5	TRBV7-9	CASSPGGGPGETQYF
12	TRBJ2-7	TRBV18	CASSTQGYEQYF
14	TRBJ1-2	TRBV15	CATSPWTDNYGYTF
15	TRBJ2-1	TRBV29-1	CSVSRTSGVGNEQFF
15	TRBJ2-1	TRBV15	CATSLQRRQSNEQFF
14	TRBJ2-5	TRBV30	CAWSLGAVQETQYF